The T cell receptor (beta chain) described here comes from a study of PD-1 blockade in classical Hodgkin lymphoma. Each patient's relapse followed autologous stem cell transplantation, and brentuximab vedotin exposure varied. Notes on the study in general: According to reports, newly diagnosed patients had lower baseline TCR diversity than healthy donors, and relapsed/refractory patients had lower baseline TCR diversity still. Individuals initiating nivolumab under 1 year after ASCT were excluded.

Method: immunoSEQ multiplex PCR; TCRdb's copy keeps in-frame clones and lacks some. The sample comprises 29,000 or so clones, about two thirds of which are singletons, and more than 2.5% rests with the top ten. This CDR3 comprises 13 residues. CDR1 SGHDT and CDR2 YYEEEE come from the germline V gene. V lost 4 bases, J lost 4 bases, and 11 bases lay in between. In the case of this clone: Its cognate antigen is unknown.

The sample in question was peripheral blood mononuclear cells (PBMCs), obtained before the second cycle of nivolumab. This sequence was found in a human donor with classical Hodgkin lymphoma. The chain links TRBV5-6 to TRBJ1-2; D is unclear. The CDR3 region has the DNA TGTGCCAGCAGCCGATTTTCTGTCTATGGCTACACCTTC. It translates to CASSRFSVYGYTF.